The next 28 T cell receptor beta chains were all read from a single sample in a study of T cell changes during pregnancy in multiple sclerosis. TCRdb's table, derived via immunoSEQ multiplex PCR, lists solely in-frame clones and lacks some. The sample includes 55,000 to 65,000 clones, around 90% of them seen just once. The specimen was peripheral blood, collected in the first trimester of pregnancy. The receptors were sampled from a female donor in good health, enrolled as a control in a pregnancy study.

The chain couples TRBV5-4 to TRBJ2-6, with D tentatively TRBD2 (5 bases). The ends were cut back, 4 bases at V and 0 bases at J, with 11 bases in the middle. CDR3 size: 16 residues. CDR1 and CDR2 from the germline V gene are SGHNT and YYREEE (reference sequence). CDR3 loop: CASSRGYFSGANVLTF. The CDR3 DNA follows: TGTGCCAGCAGCCGAGGGTACTTCTCTGGGGCCAACGTCCTGACTTTC.

The V call is TRBV5-1, the J call TRBJ1-2; D gene ambiguous. CDR3 length: 15 amino acids. Looked up from germline, CDR1 is SGHRS and CDR2 is YFSETQ. The V and J ends lost 4 bases and 3 bases respectively, with 16 bases between them. The CDR3, as DNA: TGCGCCAGCAGCCCCTTGGCGGGGATCGACTATGGCTACACCTTC. It translates to CASSPLAGIDYGYTF.

The gene calls are TRBV14 and TRBJ2-1; 9 nucleotides match TRBD2. The CDR3 has 17 amino acids. V lost 0 bases and J lost 5; bases outside the gene matches: 8. The germline gives CDR1 SGHDN, CDR2 FVKESK. CDR3 sequence: CASSQDAVRGGHNEQFF. The CDR3 region has the DNA TGTGCCAGCAGCCAAGATGCGGTGCGGGGGGGCCACAATGAGCAGTTCTTC.

This clone was detected only a few times. The genes are TRBV30 and TRBJ2-7, with D maybe TRBD1 (6 bases). The CDR3 has 15 residues. From germline, CDR1 is GTSNPN and CDR2 SVGIG (reference sequence). V was cut by 2 bases and J by 6 bases, with 20 bases left in between. The CDR3 reads CAWSTVGTSTGEQYF. CDR3 sequence (DNA): TGTGCCTGGAGTACCGTCGGGACATCGACCGGCGAGCAGTACTTC.

This rearrangement joins TRBV5-5 to TRBJ1-2; 7 nucleotides line up with TRBD1. V gave up 6 bases and J gave up 2 bases; unmatched junction bases: 7. The germline V gene has CDR1 SGHKS and CDR2 YYEKEE (reference sequence). The CDR3 length is 14 residues. The CDR3 DNA follows: TGTGCCAGCACCACCCAGACAGGGAACTATGGCTACACCTTC. It yields the protein CASTTQTGNYGYTF. Supplemented by reference TRBV5-5 and TRBJ1-2, the full variable domain reads DAGVTQSPTHLIKTRGQQVTLRCSPISGHKSVSWYQQVLGQGPQFIFQYYEKEERGRGNFPDRFSARQFPNYSSELNVNALLLGDSALYLCASTTQTGNYGYTFGSGTRLTVV.

The chain joins TRBV7-9 to TRBJ2-1; D is possibly TRBD1 (6 bases). CDR1 and CDR2 (germline): SEHNR, FQNEAQ (reference sequence). The length of the CDR3 is 17 residues. V lost 7 bases, J lost 5 bases, and 24 bases lay in between. The chain's CDR3 is CASNPIPWTEENNEQFF. The CDR3 DNA is TGTGCCAGCAACCCAATCCCCTGGACAGAGGAAAACAATGAGCAGTTCTTC.

Here the CDR3 reads CASRRDSSSYEQYF. In DNA, the CDR3 is TGTGCCAGCAGAAGGGACAGTTCTTCCTACGAGCAGTACTTC. This chain uses TRBV5-4 with TRBJ2-7; 7 nucleotides line up with TRBD1. Trimming removed 5 bases from V and 1 base from J; junction bases left unmatched: 6. The CDR3 has 14 residues. Germline assignment: CDR1 SGHNT and CDR2 YYREEE (reference sequence).

The chain couples TRBV10-3 to TRBJ2-7; D gene unclear. This CDR3 is 13 amino acids long. Trimming removed 3 bases from V and 8 bases from J, with 14 bases in between. The germline V gene has CDR1 ENHRY and CDR2 SYGVKD. The CDR3: CAISDPLEPKQYF. CDR3 DNA sequence: TGTGCCATCAGTGACCCCCTAGAACCTAAGCAGTACTTC.

This clone has only one observation. This CDR3 reads CASSQRAGLHDGYTF. CDR3 nucleotide sequence: TGTGCCAGCAGCCAGAGGGCAGGTCTACACGATGGCTACACCTTC. V usage is TRBV7-2 and J usage is TRBJ1-2, with D uncertain. The CDR3 loop spans 15 amino acids. The V gene lost 5 bases and the J gene lost 6 bases, with 19 bases spanning the gap. Germline loops: CDR1 SGHTA, CDR2 FQGNSA.

The gene calls are TRBV4-1 and TRBJ1-2; 7 nucleotides agree with TRBD1. Germline V gene lookup returns CDR1 MGHRA and CDR2 YSYEKL. With 1 base clipped from V and 3 bases from J, the junction kept 8 bases outside the gene matches. This CDR3 is built from 16 residues. CDR3 in DNA: TGCGCCAGCAGCCAAGGCCGGGACAGTCTATACTATGGCTACACCTTC. Protein sequence: CASSQGRDSLYYGYTF.

The chain is built from TRBV14 and TRBJ2-5; a weak D match, TRBD2 (6 bases). The V end was cut by 4 bases, the J end by 0 bases, with 9 bases between. The germline V gene has CDR1 SGHDN and CDR2 FVKESK. This CDR3 contains 14 residues. CDR3 protein: CASSPRLDQETQYF. CDR3 DNA sequence: TGTGCCAGCAGCCCTCGACTAGACCAAGAGACCCAGTACTTC.

V and J are TRBV7-6 and TRBJ2-7, with D possibly TRBD1 on 6 matching bases. The CDR3 covers 15 residues. Deletions cut 1 base from V and 3 bases from J, with 13 bases between. The germline CDR1 and CDR2 sequences are SGHVS and FNYEAQ. The CDR3 loop is CASSLVAGEVYEQYF. In DNA, the CDR3 is TGTGCCAGCAGCTTAGTGGCAGGGGAAGTCTACGAGCAGTACTTC.

This chain links TRBV30 with TRBJ1-1; 9 nucleotides align to TRBD1. The CDR3 has 15 amino acids. The V segment lost 5 bases and the J segment 0 bases; nucleotides outside the gene matches: 7. In germline, CDR1 is GTSNPN, CDR2 SVGIG (reference sequence). CDR3 sequence: CAWRRTGALNTEAFF. The CDR3 DNA sequence: TGTGCCTGGCGGCGGACAGGGGCCCTGAACACTGAAGCTTTCTTT.

The chain couples TRBV19 to TRBJ2-7; D unresolved. CDR3 length: 12 amino acids. Germline CDR1 reads LNHDA; CDR2 reads SQIVND (reference sequence). Between the trimmed V and J ends, which lost 0 bases and 4 bases, there was a span of 4 bases. The CDR3, as DNA: TGTGCCAGTAGTATAGATCAGTACGAGCAGTACTTC. Amino acids: CASSIDQYEQYF.

The chain combines TRBV10-3 with TRBJ1-1; D is perhaps TRBD1 (6 bases). This CDR3 contains 13 residues. V lost 8 bases and J lost 2, with 12 bases in between. Per the germline V gene, CDR1 is ENHRY and CDR2 is SYGVKD. Here the CDR3 DNA reads TGTGCCATCGCGGGGGGGGCTAACACTGAAGCTTTCTTT. Its protein is CAIAGGANTEAFF.

The chain joins TRBV10-3 to TRBJ2-2, with D possibly being TRBD2 (5 bases). CDR1 and CDR2 (germline): ENHRY, SYGVKD. With 0 bases removed from V and 5 bases from J, the gap between germline ends came to 13 bases. This CDR3 is built from 16 residues. CDR3 sequence: CAISESGSAGTGELFF. CDR3 coding DNA: TGTGCCATCAGTGAGTCTGGTAGCGCCGGAACCGGGGAGCTGTTTTTT.

The CDR3 nucleotides read TGCGCCAGCAGCTACGCTGAAGGACAGGGGTCTACCCGCTCCTCTGGAAACACCATATATTTT. Protein sequence: CASSYAEGQGSTRSSGNTIYF. The V call is TRBV4-1, the J call TRBJ1-3; TRBD1 matches 9 bases. CDR1 MGHRA and CDR2 YSYEKL come from the germline V gene. This CDR3 comprises 21 residues. V lost 5 bases to trimming and J lost 0 bases; unmatched junction nucleotides: 20.

The chain uses TRBV27 and TRBJ2-3; 8 nucleotides align to TRBD2. From germline, CDR1 is MNHEY and CDR2 SMNVEV (reference sequence). V was pared by 1 base and J by 1 base, with 1 base of the junction left unmatched. This CDR3 is built from 15 residues. The CDR3 DNA sequence: TGTGCCAGCAGTTTATTACTAGCGGGCACAGATACGCAGTATTTT. Its translation is CASSLLLAGTDTQYF.

The chain carries TRBV7-8 and TRBJ2-1, with 9 bases lining up with TRBD1. The germline gives CDR1 SGHVS, CDR2 FQNEAQ. The CDR3 is 18 amino acids. The V and J ends lost 1 base and 4 bases, in that order; junction bases with no gene match: 11. In DNA, the CDR3 is TGTGCCAGCAGCTTAGTTAGGGGGGACAGGGTACTATACAATGAGCAGTTCTTC. Protein: CASSLVRGDRVLYNEQFF.

The J gene is TRBJ1-2, the V gene TRBV14; D unresolved. Deletions cut 4 bases from V and 0 bases from J, with 9 bases between. Germline V gene sequence: CDR1 SGHDN, CDR2 FVKESK. The CDR3 is made up of 14 amino acids. DNA of the CDR3: TGTGCCAGCAGCCGCGACAAAGCTAACTATGGCTACACCTTC. It translates to CASSRDKANYGYTF.

This clone was recorded once. The chain joins TRBV30 to TRBJ1-5, with D possibly being TRBD1 (5 bases). The CDR3 extends over 14 amino acids. Trimming pared 1 base from V and 6 bases from J, leaving 13 bases between. Germline values: CDR1 GTSNPN, CDR2 SVGIG (reference sequence). CDR3 nucleotide sequence: TGTGCCTGGAGTGAAGTCAGGGTTGGTCAGCCCCAGCATTTT. It translates to CAWSEVRVGQPQHF.

The rearrangement uses TRBV14 and TRBJ2-2; D is unresolved. Germline V gene sequence: CDR1 SGHDN, CDR2 FVKESK. This CDR3 is built from 15 residues. The ends were cut back, 4 bases at V and 1 base at J, with 10 bases in the middle. CDR3 bases: TGTGCCAGCAGCCTAGAAATCGGGAACACCGGGGAGCTGTTTTTT. This gives the protein CASSLEIGNTGELFF.

The chain carries TRBV19 and TRBJ2-5; 9 positions agree with TRBD1. Germline-derived CDR1 and CDR2 are LNHDA and SQIVND (reference sequence). The CDR3 is made up of 17 amino acids. Germline trimming cut 6 bases from V and 0 bases from J; bases unmatched to any gene: 11. CDR3 residues: CASRYTGTGRYQETQYF. The CDR3 DNA reads TGTGCCAGTAGATACACCGGGACAGGGAGGTACCAAGAGACCCAGTACTTC.

This clone was observed once. The chain is built from TRBV9 and TRBJ1-2; D is undetermined. Germline CDR1 SGDLS, CDR2 YYNGEE. The CDR3 consists of 15 residues. Trimming left V 0 bases short and J 0 bases short, with 9 bases between. The CDR3 bases are TGTGCCAGCAGCGTAGAGGTGGGAGCTAACTATGGCTACACCTTC. This gives the protein CASSVEVGANYGYTF.

The gene calls are TRBV30 and TRBJ1-2; D is unclear. The germline V and J ends were trimmed by 0 bases and 4 bases, with 15 bases remaining between them. This CDR3 contains 15 residues. Germline CDR1 reads GTSNPN; CDR2 reads SVGIG (reference sequence). DNA of the CDR3: TGTGCCTGGAGTGTAGATACGAGGTCCCGCTATGGCTACACCTTC. Residues: CAWSVDTRSRYGYTF.

The rearrangement joins TRBV21-1 to TRBJ1-2; TRBD1, as called in the table, went unchecked against the DNA. TRBV21-1 is tagged as a pseudogene. The CDR3 is 15 amino acids. The CDR3 nucleotides are TGTGCCAGCAGCAAAGAGGCAGGGGTAAACTATGGCTACACCTTC. It specifies CASSKEAGVNYGYTF.

The DNA of the CDR3 is TGTGCCAGCAGCCAAGAGATCGGTAGCGTGGAGACCCAGTACTTC. Its translation: CASSQEIGSVETQYF. The gene calls are TRBV11-2 and TRBJ2-5, with D perhaps TRBD2 (5 bases). The germline gives CDR1 SGHAT, CDR2 FQNNGV. Trimming took off 5 bases at V and 5 bases at J, with 18 bases between the two ends. CDR3 size: 15 residues.

This clone showed up just once. The rearrangement uses TRBV6-6 and TRBJ2-1; D is undetermined. The V gene's germline CDR1 is MNHNY and CDR2 SVGAGI (reference sequence). V was cut by 6 bases and J by 8 bases, with 14 bases left in between. This CDR3 is 13 amino acids long. The CDR3 region has the DNA TGTGCCAGCAGCCCCGCCGACTTCCATGAGCAGTTCTTC. Encoded protein: CASSPADFHEQFF.